This is a list of T cell receptor beta chains from one sample in a study of a mutant IDH1 vaccine in newly diagnosed glioma. TCRdb's table, derived via immunoSEQ multiplex PCR, lists solely in-frame clones and lacks some. Of some 70,000 clones in the sample, approximately 79% were seen once. The sequencing used PBMCs, collected from a glioma patient treated with radiotherapy, temozolomide or both. The receptors were gathered from a man aged 50 or older with glioma. Both conserved end residues are part of each CDR3. The order of the fields is clone size, V gene, CDR3 length, J gene, D gene, CDR3 protein, CDR3 DNA. The D gene is left open where the match is weak. Clone size is stated in some rows and not others, as once, few, many or a class when expanded.

NA	TRBV5-4	15	TRBJ2-1	NA	CASSLSQFSYNEQFF	TGTGCCAGCAGCTTAAGCCAGTTCTCCTACAATGAGCAGTTCTTC
few	TRBV7-9	12	TRBJ1-1	NA	CASSTWGTEAFF	TGTGCCAGCAGTACTTGGGGGACTGAAGCTTTCTTT
NA	TRBV28	11	TRBJ2-5	NA	CASRDRGTQYF	TGTGCCAGCAGAGATAGGGGAACCCAGTACTTC
NA	TRBV4-3	19	TRBJ2-1	TRBD2	CASSQDFGGGTPSYNEQFF	TGCGCCAGCAGCCAAGATTTTGGGGGGGGAACCCCCTCCTACAATGAGCAGTTCTTC
once	TRBV5-6	14	TRBJ1-1	NA	CASSFLTGTAEAFF	TGTGCCAGCAGCTTCCTTACAGGGACGGCTGAAGCTTTCTTT
NA	TRBV6-6	13	TRBJ2-7	NA	CASSRDTYYEQYF	TGTGCCAGCAGCCGGGACACCTACTACGAGCAGTACTTC
NA	TRBV6-5	16	TRBJ1-1	TRBD1	CASSWDRPTLNTEAFF	TGTGCCAGCAGTTGGGACAGGCCAACTTTGAACACTGAAGCTTTCTTT
NA	TRBV7-8	15	TRBJ1-5	NA	CASIPGGERNQPQHF	TGTGCCAGCATCCCCGGCGGGGAGAGGAATCAGCCCCAGCATTTT
NA	TRBV6-5	13	TRBJ2-5	NA	CASSPPPAETQYF	TGTGCCAGCAGTCCCCCCCCGGCCGAGACCCAGTACTTC
few	TRBV30	14	TRBJ1-2	NA	CAWTLTRGDYGYTF	TGTGCCTGGACCTTGACAAGAGGGGACTATGGCTACACCTTC
NA	TRBV19	14	TRBJ2-5	NA	CASSIGGVQETQYF	TGTGCCAGTAGTATAGGGGGAGTTCAAGAGACCCAGTACTTC
once	TRBV18	15	TRBJ1-4	NA	CASSPRAVRSEKLFF	TGTGCCAGCTCACCGAGGGCAGTCCGATCTGAAAAACTGTTTTTT
NA	TRBV6-1	13	TRBJ2-7	NA	CASRAGSSYEQYF	TGTGCCAGCAGGGCGGGGAGCTCCTACGAGCAGTACTTC
few	TRBV6-5	13	TRBJ2-7	NA	CASSNSLVDEQYF	TGTGCCAGCAGTAATAGCTTGGTCGACGAGCAGTACTTC
NA	TRBV7-9	15	TRBJ2-5	NA	CASSSPAGYQETQYF	TGTGCCAGCAGCTCCCCGGCGGGGTACCAAGAGACCCAGTACTTC
NA	TRBV27	14	TRBJ1-1	NA	CASSLSRLMTEAFF	TGTGCCAGCAGTTTAAGTCGGTTGATGACTGAAGCTTTCTTT
NA	TRBV25-1	14	TRBJ2-7	TRBD2	CASRASGGRDEQYF	TGTGCCAGCAGAGCTAGCGGGGGTAGAGACGAGCAGTACTTC
NA	TRBV6-6	11	TRBJ1-3	NA	CAASSGNTIYF	TGTGCCGCGAGCTCTGGAAACACCATATATTTT